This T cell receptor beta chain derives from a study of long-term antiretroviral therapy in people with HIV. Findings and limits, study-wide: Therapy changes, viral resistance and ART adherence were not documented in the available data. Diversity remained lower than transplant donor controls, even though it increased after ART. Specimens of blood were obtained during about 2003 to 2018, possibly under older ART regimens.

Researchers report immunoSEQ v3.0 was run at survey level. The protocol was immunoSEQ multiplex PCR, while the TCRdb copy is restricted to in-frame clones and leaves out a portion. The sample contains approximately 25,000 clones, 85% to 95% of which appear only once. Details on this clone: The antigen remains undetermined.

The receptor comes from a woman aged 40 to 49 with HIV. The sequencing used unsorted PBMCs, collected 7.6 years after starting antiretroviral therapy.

CDR3 residues: CASSLQPGLAGGETQYF. The CDR3 DNA is TGCGCCAGCAGCTTGCAACCGGGACTAGCGGGGGGGGAGACCCAGTACTTC. V usage is TRBV5-1 and J usage is TRBJ2-5; 16 bases are shared with TRBD2. CDR1 and CDR2 from the germline V gene are SGHRS and YFSETQ. V shed 1 base, J shed 5 bases, and the junction held 5 bases outside the gene matches. The CDR3 is 17 amino acids.